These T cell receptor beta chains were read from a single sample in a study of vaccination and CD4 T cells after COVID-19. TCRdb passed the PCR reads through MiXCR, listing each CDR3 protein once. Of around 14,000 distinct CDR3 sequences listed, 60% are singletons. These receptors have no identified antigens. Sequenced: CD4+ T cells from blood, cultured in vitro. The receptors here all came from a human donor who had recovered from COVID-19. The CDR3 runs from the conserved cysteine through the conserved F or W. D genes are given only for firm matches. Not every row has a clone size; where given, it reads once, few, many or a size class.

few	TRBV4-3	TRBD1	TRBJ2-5	TGCGCCAGCAGCCCGGGCCGGGACAGGGGGGGAGAGACCCAGTACTTC	CASSPGRDRGGETQYF
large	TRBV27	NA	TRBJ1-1	TGTGCCAGCAGTACCTACTCGGGGGAAACTGAAGCTTTCTTT	CASSTYSGETEAFF
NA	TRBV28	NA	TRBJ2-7	TGTGCCAGCAGTTCCTCCGGGGTGGGGCCCTACGAGCAGTACTTC	CASSSSGVGPYEQYF
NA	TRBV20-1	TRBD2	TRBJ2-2	TGCAGTGCTAGAGTTTCCGACGGGACTAGCTTCAGAAGGAACACCGGGGAGCTGTTTTTT	CSARVSDGTSFRRNTGELFF
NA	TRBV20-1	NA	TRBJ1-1	TGCAGTGCTAGAGATGTGACTTCCGACAACACTGAAGCTTTCTTT	CSARDVTSDNTEAFF
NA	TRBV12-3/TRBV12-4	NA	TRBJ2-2	TGTGCCAGCAGTTTTGAGGGCGGGGACGGGGAGCTGTTTTTT	CASSFEGGDGELFF
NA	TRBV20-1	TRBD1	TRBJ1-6	TGCAGTGCTAGAGATCCGGGCAGGGGGAATTCACCCCTCCACTTT	CSARDPGRGNSPLHF
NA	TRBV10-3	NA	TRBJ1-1	TGTGCCATCAGTGAGTCCCGGCGGGGCCCTGAAGCTTTCTTT	CAISESRRGPEAFF
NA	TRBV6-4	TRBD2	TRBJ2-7	TGTGCCAGCAGTGACACAGCGGGAATGAAGCAGTACTTC	CASSDTAGMKQYF
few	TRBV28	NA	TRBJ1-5	TGTGCCAGCAGTCCTAATGACTGGAATCAGCCCCAGCATTTT	CASSPNDWNQPQHF
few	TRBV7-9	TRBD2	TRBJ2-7	TGTGCCAGCAGCTCCGTTGGAGCGGGAGAGTACGAGCAGTACTTC	CASSSVGAGEYEQYF
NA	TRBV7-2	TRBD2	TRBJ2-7	TGTGCCAGCAGCCCCCGGGGCGGGGGGCGCAGTGTGTACGAGCAGTACTTC	CASSPRGGGRSVYEQYF
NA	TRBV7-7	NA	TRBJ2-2	TGTGCTAGCAGCTTAGTCTCGAACACCGGGGAGCTGTTTTTT	CASSLVSNTGELFF
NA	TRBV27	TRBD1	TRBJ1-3	TGTGCCAGCAGCGACAGGACAGGGGGCCACACCATATATTTT	CASSDRTGGHTIYF
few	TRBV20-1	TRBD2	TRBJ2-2	TGCAGTGCTAGAGATATTGCTAGCGGGAAGAACGGGGAGCTGTTTTTT	CSARDIASGKNGELFF
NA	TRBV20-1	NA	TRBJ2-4	TGCAGTGCTAAGAAGTGGGGTCGAGCCAAAAACATTCAGTACTTC	CSAKKWGRAKNIQYF
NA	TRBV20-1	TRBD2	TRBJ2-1	TGCAGTGCTAGAATAGGACTAGCCCCCTACAATGAGCAGTTCTTC	CSARIGLAPYNEQFF
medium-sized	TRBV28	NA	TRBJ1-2	TGTGCCAGCAGTCCCGACATAGGCTATGGCTACACCTTC	CASSPDIGYGYTF
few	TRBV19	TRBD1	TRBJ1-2	TGTGCCAGTAGTGGGTCCGGGACAGAATTATCCTCCGGGGGCTACACCTTC	CASSGSGTELSSGGYTF
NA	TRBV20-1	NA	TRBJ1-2	TGCAGTGCTAGAGATCGGGTAGGGAGATATGGCTACACCTTC	CSARDRVGRYGYTF
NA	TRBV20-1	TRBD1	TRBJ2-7	TGCAGTGCCGTTGGGGACAGAAACTCCTACGAGCAGTACTTC	CSAVGDRNSYEQYF
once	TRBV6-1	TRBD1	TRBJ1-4	TGTGCCAGCAGCCACCTTGGACAGGGCAAGGAAAAACTGTTTTTT	CASSHLGQGKEKLFF
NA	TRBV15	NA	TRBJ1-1	TGTGCCACCAGCAGGAGGGGCACTGAAGCTTTCTTT	CATSRRGTEAFF
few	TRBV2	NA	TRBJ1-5	TGTGCCAGCAGCATCGGGGGCAATCAGCCCCAGCATTTT	CASSIGGNQPQHF